The 23 T cell receptor beta chains in this list originate from one sample, sequenced in a study of blood T cell repertoires in COVID-19. This table comes from immunoSEQ multiplex PCR, and its TCRdb copy is limited to in-frame clones, with some not included. This repertoire shows a few hundred thousand clones, approximately 80% found once; its top ten account for less than 8%. Sequences were obtained from peripheral blood. These receptors were collected from a woman between 50 and 59 years old with acute or convalescent COVID-19.

The gene calls are TRBV5-1 and TRBJ2-1; D perhaps matches TRBD1 (5 bases). Germline CDR1 reads SGHRS; CDR2 reads YFSETQ. Trimming cost V 0 bases and J 8 bases, with 15 bases left between them. This CDR3 has 15 residues. CDR3 nucleotide sequence: TGCGCCAGCAGCTTGGTGGGGCATGACAAGGATGAGCAGTTCTTC. Protein: CASSLVGHDKDEQFF.

The V and J genes are TRBV5-1 and TRBJ2-4; weak D call: TRBD2 (6 bases). Germline CDR1 is SGHRS and CDR2 is YFSETQ. This CDR3 has 14 residues. V gave up 4 bases and J gave up 8 bases, with 16 bases separating them. The CDR3: CASSPSGTRDIQYF. In nucleotides, the CDR3 is TGCGCCAGCAGCCCCTCAGGGACTCGAGACATTCAGTACTTC. Full variable domain (missing parts from reference TRBV5-1 and TRBJ2-4): KAGVTQTPRYLIKTRGQQVTLSCSPISGHRSVSWYQQTPGQGLQFLFEYFSETQRNKGNFPGRFSGRQFSNSRSEMNVSTLELGDSALYLCASSPSGTRDIQYFGAGTRLSVL.

V and J are TRBV3-1 (or the pseudogene TRBV3-2) and TRBJ2-3; a possible D gene is TRBD2 (6 bases). This CDR3 is built from 17 residues. Between the trimmed V and J ends, which lost 0 bases and 0 bases, there was a span of 13 bases. Germline V lookup: CDR1 LGHDT, CDR2 YNNKEL (reference sequence). The CDR3 spells CASSQEKGLASTDTQYF. The DNA for the CDR3 is TGTGCCAGCAGCCAAGAAAAGGGGCTAGCGAGCACAGATACGCAGTATTTT.

The CDR3 loop reads CASSSDSHEQYF. DNA for the CDR3: TGTGCCAGCAGCTCAGACAGCCACGAGCAGTACTTC. This chain links TRBV7-2 with TRBJ2-7; TRBD1 might be the D (5 bases). CDR1 is SGHTA, CDR2 FQGNSA, per germline. The CDR3 is 12 amino acids. V was pared by 4 bases and J by 5 bases, with 9 bases between.

CDR3 in DNA: TGTGCCAGCAGCACTGACAGGGACGGAGGCTACACCTTC. Amino acids: CASSTDRDGGYTF. This sequence joins TRBV5-6 and TRBJ1-2, with 7 bases matching TRBD1. The CDR3 is 13 amino acids. With V trimmed by 4 bases and J by 8 bases, 8 bases remained unmatched. Germline V lookup: CDR1 SGHDT, CDR2 YYEEEE.

This chain joins TRBV6-2 or TRBV6-3 and TRBJ2-5, with 7 bases that match TRBD1. The V and J ends lost 4 bases and 11 bases, in that order; junction bases with no gene match: 7. The V gene's germline CDR1 is MNHEY and CDR2 SVGEGT. The CDR3 is 12 residues long. Here the CDR3 reads CASSSPRQGQYF. CDR3 DNA sequence: TGTGCCAGCAGTTCGCCGCGACAGGGTCAGTACTTC.

This clone was counted between two and nine times. V is TRBV2 and J is TRBJ1-6; D is uncertain. The CDR3 is made up of 15 amino acids. The germline V and J ends were trimmed by 2 bases and 6 bases, with 11 bases remaining between them. The germline V gene has CDR1 SNHLY and CDR2 FYNNEI. The CDR3 loop reads CASSEMGNTNSPLHF. CDR3 sequence (DNA): TGTGCCAGCAGTGAAATGGGCAATACTAATTCACCCCTCCACTTT.

This clone was seen a single time. This chain connects TRBV2 to TRBJ1-6, with 9 positions matching TRBD1. Germline-derived CDR1 and CDR2 are SNHLY and FYNNEI. The CDR3 runs to 14 residues. The V segment lost 6 bases and the J segment 9 bases; nucleotides outside the gene matches: 6. This chain's CDR3 is CASRPGQGISPLHF. The CDR3 nucleotides read TGTGCCAGCAGACCGGGACAGGGAATTTCACCCCTCCACTTT. Full variable domain (outside the CDR3, taken from reference TRBV2 and TRBJ1-6): EPEVTQTPSHQVTQMGQEVILRCVPISNHLYFYWYRQILGQKVEFLVSFYNNEISEKSEIFDDQFSVERPDGSNFTLKIRSTKLEDSAMYFCASRPGQGISPLHFGNGTRLTVT.

The J gene is TRBJ1-2, the V gene TRBV19, with TRBD1 matching 9 bases. The V segment lost 7 bases and the J segment 1 base; nucleotides outside the gene matches: 7. Germline assignment: CDR1 LNHDA and CDR2 SQIVND (reference sequence). The CDR3 spans 15 residues. The CDR3 spells CASTRTGALNYGYTF. Written as DNA, the CDR3 is TGTGCCAGTACCCGGACAGGGGCGCTTAACTATGGCTACACCTTC.

This rearrangement joins TRBV28 to TRBJ2-4; D uncertain. Trimming cost V 3 bases and J 0 bases, with 9 bases left between them. CDR1 MDHEN and CDR2 SYDVKM come from the germline V gene. This CDR3 has 15 residues. The DNA for the CDR3 is TGTGCCAGCAGTTTCCTGACACTAGCCAAAAACATTCAGTACTTC. Its translation: CASSFLTLAKNIQYF. The full variable domain, completed using reference TRBV28 and TRBJ2-4, is DVKVTQSSRYLVKRTGEKVFLECVQDMDHENMFWYRQDPGLGLRLIYFSYDVKMKEKGDIPEGYSVSREKKERFSLILESASTNQTSMYLCASSFLTLAKNIQYFGAGTRLSVL.

This clone was recorded a few times. The chain employs TRBV29-1 and TRBJ2-2; D perhaps matches TRBD1 (5 bases). Trimming cost V 6 bases and J 0 bases, with 11 bases left between them. The CDR3 contains 14 residues. Germline V gene sequence: CDR1 SQVTM, CDR2 ANQGSEA. The DNA for the CDR3 is TGCAGCGTCGGCGACAGAGCGAACACCGGGGAGCTGTTTTTT. Amino acid sequence: CSVGDRANTGELFF.

The chain employs TRBV5-8 and TRBJ2-1; 11 bases are shared with TRBD2. The germline V gene has CDR1 SGHTS and CDR2 YDEGEE. The CDR3 is 15 residues long. Trimming took 0 bases from V and 6 from J; bases not matched to a gene: 2. In nucleotides, the CDR3 is TGTGCCAGCAGCTTGGCGGGACTAGCGGCCAATGAGCAGTTCTTC. Its protein product is CASSLAGLAANEQFF. The variable domain in full, with the rest retrieved from reference TRBV5-8 and TRBJ2-1, is EAGVTQSPTHLIKTRGQQATLRCSPISGHTSVYWYQQALGLGLQFLLWYDEGEERNRGNFPPRFSGRQFPNYSSELNVNALELEDSALYLCASSLAGLAANEQFFGPGTRLTVL.

This clone was counted between two and nine times. The rearrangement uses TRBV7-2 and TRBJ1-2, with D possibly being TRBD1 (5 bases). CDR3 length: 13 residues. V was clipped by 3 bases and J by 1 base, with 6 bases between them. The germline V gene encodes CDR1 SGHTA and CDR2 FQGNSA. CDR3 amino acids: CASSFGGNYGYTF. The CDR3 DNA sequence: TGTGCCAGCAGCTTCGGGGGTAACTATGGCTACACCTTC. Full variable domain (missing parts from reference TRBV7-2 and TRBJ1-2): GAGVSQSPSNKVTEKGKDVELRCDPISGHTALYWYRQSLGQGLEFLIYFQGNSAPDKSGLPSDRFSAERTGGSVSTLTIQRTQQEDSAVYLCASSFGGNYGYTFGSGTRLTVV.

The rearrangement uses TRBV2 and TRBJ2-7; D gene ambiguous. Between the trimmed V and J ends, which lost 4 bases and 2 bases, there was a span of 12 bases. The CDR3 covers 14 residues. Per germline, CDR1 SNHLY and CDR2 FYNNEI. The CDR3 loop is CASSVSQVAYEQYF. For the CDR3, the DNA is TGTGCCAGCAGTGTTAGTCAGGTTGCCTACGAGCAGTACTTC. The entire variable domain, with the rest obtained from reference TRBV2 and TRBJ2-7, is as follows: EPEVTQTPSHQVTQMGQEVILRCVPISNHLYFYWYRQILGQKVEFLVSFYNNEISEKSEIFDDQFSVERPDGSNFTLKIRSTKLEDSAMYFCASSVSQVAYEQYFGPGTRLTVT.

This rearrangement joins TRBV2 to TRBJ2-1, with TRBD1 identical over 8 bases. V dropped 7 bases and J dropped 3; count of bases not matched to a gene: 11. Germline lookup yields CDR1 SNHLY and CDR2 FYNNEI. The CDR3 length is 16 residues. Here the CDR3 DNA reads TGTGCCAGCATCCGACAGGGGCCTAGCAACTACAATGAGCAGTTCTTC. Translating gives CASIRQGPSNYNEQFF.

The CDR3 DNA reads TGTGCCAGCAGATTACAGGGGGACACTGAAGCTTTCTTT. Translation: CASRLQGDTEAFF. This chain connects TRBV28 to TRBJ1-1; 8 bases map to TRBD1. The germline CDR1 and CDR2 sequences are MDHEN and SYDVKM. With 6 bases clipped from V and 3 bases from J, the junction kept 3 bases outside the gene matches. The CDR3 runs to 13 residues.

This chain uses TRBV4-2 with TRBJ2-5, with TRBD2 as a possible D gene (6 bases). The CDR3 loop spans 14 amino acids. The germline gives CDR1 LGHNA, CDR2 YNFKEQ. V shed 4 bases and J shed 3 bases, with 12 bases lying between them. CDR3 DNA sequence: TGTGCCAGCAGCCCCCGTTCGGGGGAAGAGACCCAGTACTTC. Protein sequence: CASSPRSGEETQYF.

V usage is TRBV9 and J usage is TRBJ2-4, with 7 bases lining up with TRBD1. From germline, CDR1 is SGDLS and CDR2 YYNGEE. Trimming cost V 0 bases and J 7 bases; bases outside gene matches: 13. The CDR3 has 17 residues. CDR3 coding DNA: TGTGCCAGCAGCGTAGGGGGGACAGCCTCGAATATGAACATTCAGTACTTC. It encodes CASSVGGTASNMNIQYF.

The sample holds one count of this clone. The chain is built from TRBV24-1 and TRBJ2-2; TRBD2 matches at 9 bases. This CDR3 comprises 16 residues. Germline-derived CDR1 and CDR2 are KGHDR and SFDVKD. J gave up 4 bases and V 8 bases, and 10 bases lay outside the gene matches. The CDR3 DNA reads as TGTGCCACCAAATCGGGGGTAGCGGGAGCCACCGGGGAGCTGTTTTTT. Translation gives CATKSGVAGATGELFF.

The chain joins TRBV10-1 to TRBJ1-4, with TRBD1 identical over 11 bases. The CDR3 loop spans 14 amino acids. J lost 7 bases, V lost 6 bases, and 4 bases had no gene match. Germline loops: CDR1 WNHNN, CDR2 SYGVQD (reference sequence). CDR3 coding DNA: TGCGCCAGCAGGGACAGGGGGCCGGCTGAAAAACTGTTTTTT. This codes for CASRDRGPAEKLFF.

V gene TRBV5-1 combines with J gene TRBJ1-2; possibly TRBD1 for D (6 bases). The germline V and J ends were trimmed by 4 bases and 6 bases, with 10 bases remaining between them. The CDR3 is 12 amino acids. Germline assignment: CDR1 SGHRS and CDR2 YFSETQ. CDR3 bases: TGCGCCAGCAGCCCCGACAGGCATGGCTACACCTTC. Protein: CASSPDRHGYTF.

This clone was observed a handful of times. J is TRBJ1-5 and V is TRBV19; 9 bases fit TRBD1. The V segment lost 0 bases and the J segment 3 bases; nucleotides outside the gene matches: 6. The CDR3 spans 17 residues. The V gene's germline CDR1 is LNHDA and CDR2 SQIVND (reference sequence). The CDR3: CASSIDRNRGLNQPQHF. The CDR3 nucleotides read TGTGCCAGTAGTATAGATCGGAACAGGGGGCTCAATCAGCCCCAGCATTTT.

This chain connects TRBV6-2 or TRBV6-3 to TRBJ1-6, with D hard to call. The germline V gene encodes CDR1 MNHEY and CDR2 SVGEGT. V dropped 6 bases and J dropped 5 bases, with 20 bases sitting between them. The CDR3 runs to 17 residues. CDR3 region: CASSSNSGKWNNSPLHF. For the CDR3, the DNA is TGTGCCAGCAGCTCGAATTCGGGGAAATGGAATAATTCACCCCTCCACTTT.